These T cell receptor beta chains were read from a single sample in a study of shared clonotypes between healthy human individuals. The repertoire was sequenced with immunoSEQ multiplex PCR; TCRdb's copy has only in-frame clones and lacks some. The sample consists of some 2,500,000 clones, approximately 94% of them appearing once. What was sequenced was naive CD4+ T cells from PBMCs. Receptors originate from a man younger than 30 in good health. Some clones in this sample may be carry-over from other donors' samples. Both conserved end residues are part of each CDR3. The D gene is left open where the match is weak. Clone size appears in some rows only: once, few, many, or a class for an expanded clone.

TRBJ1-1	NA	TRBD1	TRBV4-1	CASSHGRDRGLTEAFF	TGCGCCAGCAGCCACGGACGGGACAGGGGGCTCACTGAAGCTTTCTTT
TRBJ2-1	NA	TRBD2	TRBV5-6	CASSLFRLAGAYNEQFF	TGTGCCAGCAGCTTGTTTAGGCTAGCGGGAGCTTACAATGAGCAGTTCTTC
TRBJ1-1	NA	TRBD1	TRBV27	CASRVRDRAGVTEAFF	TGTGCCAGCAGGGTGCGGGACAGGGCAGGGGTTACTGAAGCTTTCTTT
TRBJ1-2	NA	NA	TRBV11-1	CASSFWTGGYTF	TGTGCCAGCAGCTTCTGGACGGGCGGCTACACCTTC
TRBJ1-6	NA	NA	TRBV28	CASSSLTYIHSSPLHF	TGTGCCAGCAGTTCCTTGACCTATATCCATAGTTCACCCCTCCACTTT
TRBJ1-1	NA	TRBD1	TRBV2	CASGGPGGMNTEAFF	TGTGCCAGCGGTGGGCCAGGGGGCATGAACACTGAAGCTTTCTTT
TRBJ2-1	once	TRBD2	TRBV2	CASSDSSGSSYNEQFF	TGTGCCAGCAGTGATTCTAGCGGGAGCTCCTACAATGAGCAGTTCTTC
TRBJ1-3	NA	NA	TRBV5-1	CASSLSGTGNTIYF	TGCGCCAGCAGCTTGTCAGGGACTGGAAACACCATATATTTT
TRBJ1-2	NA	TRBD1	TRBV6-1	CASSEAGQGAAYGYTF	TGTGCCAGCAGTGAAGCGGGTCAGGGGGCGGCCTATGGCTACACCTTC
TRBJ2-1	once	NA	TRBV5-1	CASSGFGPYEQFF	TGCGCCAGCAGCGGTTTCGGGCCATATGAGCAGTTCTTC
TRBJ1-2	NA	NA	TRBV2	CASSLPGGYGYTF	TGTGCCAGCAGTCTTCCCGGAGGCTATGGCTACACCTTC
TRBJ2-3	NA	NA	TRBV7-2	CASSLRAATDTQYF	TGTGCCAGCAGCTTAAGAGCAGCGACCGATACGCAGTATTTT
TRBJ1-1	once	NA	TRBV9	CASSPQRAGNTEAFF	TGTGCCAGCAGCCCACAGCGGGCAGGGAACACTGAAGCTTTCTTT
TRBJ2-1	NA	TRBD2	TRBV28	CASGQGLAGISYNEQFF	TGTGCCAGCGGCCAAGGACTAGCGGGGATTTCCTACAATGAGCAGTTCTTC
TRBJ2-7	NA	TRBD2	TRBV10-3	CAINERASGSYEQYF	TGTGCCATCAACGAACGGGCTAGCGGGAGTTACGAGCAGTACTTC
TRBJ2-4	NA	NA	TRBV25-1	CASRRLSCKNIQYF	TGTGCCAGCCGAAGGTTGAGTTGCAAAAACATTCAGTACTTC
TRBJ2-6	NA	NA	TRBV6-1	CASIIQISGANVLTF	TGTGCCAGCATTATTCAGATCTCTGGGGCCAACGTCCTGACTTTC
TRBJ1-2	NA	NA	TRBV5-1	CASSRGAGTEGYTF	TGCGCCAGCAGCAGGGGGGCAGGGACCGAAGGCTACACCTTC
TRBJ1-1	NA	TRBD1	TRBV7-2	CASSLRRTGEKAFF	TGTGCCAGCAGCTTACGTAGGACAGGGGAAAAAGCTTTCTTT
TRBJ2-5	NA	NA	TRBV28	CASSLAGKETQYF	TGTGCCAGCAGTTTAGCTGGTAAAGAGACCCAGTACTTC
TRBJ2-7	NA	NA	TRBV2	CASSEGWGSYEQYF	TGTGCCAGCAGTGAAGGGTGGGGATCGTACGAGCAGTACTTC
TRBJ2-2	NA	TRBD1	TRBV5-1	CASTGTGTTGELFF	TGCGCCAGCACCGGGACAGGGACCACCGGGGAGCTGTTTTTT
TRBJ1-1	NA	TRBD1	TRBV9	CASSVGQGGMTAFF	TGTGCCAGCAGCGTAGGACAGGGGGGAATGACGGCTTTCTTT
TRBJ2-7	NA	TRBD1	TRBV6-5	CASRPPGTGTYEQYF	TGTGCCAGCAGGCCCCCCGGGACAGGTACCTACGAGCAGTACTTC
TRBJ2-5	NA	TRBD2	TRBV5-6	CASSDSGTGETQYF	TGTGCCAGCAGCGATAGCGGGACGGGAGAGACCCAGTACTTC
TRBJ1-4	NA	NA	TRBV7-3	CASSFGQGSEKLFF	TGTGCCAGCAGCTTCGGGCAGGGAAGTGAAAAACTGTTTTTT
TRBJ1-1	once	NA	TRBV16	CASSQRAENTEAFF	TGTGCCAGCAGCCAAAGGGCCGAAAACACTGAAGCTTTCTTT
TRBJ1-1	once	NA	TRBV28	CASRGYTEAFF	TGTGCCAGCAGGGGGTACACTGAAGCTTTCTTT
TRBJ1-2	few	NA	TRBV7-9	CASSPLGYTF	TGTGCCAGCAGCCCTCTTGGCTACACCTTC
TRBJ1-2	NA	TRBD1	TRBV7-2	CASTKGWDRVGGYTF	TGTGCCAGCACCAAAGGGTGGGACAGGGTAGGCGGCTACACCTTC
TRBJ2-3	NA	NA	TRBV7-9	CASSPGRGDTQYF	TGTGCCAGCAGCCCCGGGCGCGGAGATACGCAGTATTTT
TRBJ2-3	NA	TRBD2	TRBV7-6	CASIRTSGQGDTQYF	TGTGCCAGCATCAGGACTAGCGGGCAGGGAGATACGCAGTATTTT
TRBJ1-2	NA	NA	TRBV7-6	CASSLGWVGVNYGYTF	TGTGCCAGCAGCTTAGGGTGGGTGGGTGTCAACTATGGCTACACCTTC
TRBJ2-7	NA	TRBD2	TRBV6-5	CASSALAGGDYEQYF	TGTGCCAGCAGTGCGCTAGCGGGAGGGGACTACGAGCAGTACTTC
TRBJ2-7	NA	NA	TRBV2	CASSPRATYEQYF	TGTGCCAGCAGTCCCAGGGCGACCTACGAGCAGTACTTC
TRBJ2-7	NA	NA	TRBV21-1	CASSNKGLGQGGYLRYEQYF	TGTGCCAGCAGCAATAAGGGCCTTGGACAGGGGGGCTACCTTAGGTACGAGCAGTACTTC
TRBJ1-4	NA	NA	TRBV11-2	CASSLGGGNEKLFF	TGTGCCAGCAGCTTAGGAGGCGGTAATGAAAAACTGTTTTTT
TRBJ1-3	NA	TRBD1	TRBV9	CASSVTGGQGPGSAIYF	TGTGCCAGCAGCGTCACAGGTGGACAGGGTCCAGGTAGCGCCATATATTTT
TRBJ2-7	NA	NA	TRBV5-1	CASSGPADNEQYF	TGCGCCAGCTCCGGTCCGGCCGATAACGAGCAGTACTTC
TRBJ2-1	NA	TRBD1	TRBV11-2	CASSTRPGTGGFNEQFF	TGTGCCAGCAGCACCAGACCCGGGACAGGGGGCTTCAATGAGCAGTTCTTC
TRBJ1-2	NA	NA	TRBV28	CASSLGQSNYGYTF	TGTGCCAGCAGTTTAGGACAGAGTAACTATGGCTACACCTTC
TRBJ2-5	NA	NA	TRBV6-5	CASSFDSVTETQYF	TGTGCCAGCAGCTTCGACTCCGTCACGGAGACCCAGTACTTC
TRBJ2-2	NA	TRBD2	TRBV4-2	CASSHILAGERDGELFF	TGTGCCAGCAGCCATATACTAGCGGGAGAAAGGGACGGGGAGCTGTTTTTT
TRBJ1-5	NA	TRBD1	TRBV6-1	CASRGGQGDQPQHF	TGTGCCAGCAGGGGCGGACAGGGGGATCAGCCCCAGCATTTT
TRBJ2-1	NA	TRBD2	TRBV4-1	CASSLTSGRIDEQFF	TGCGCCAGCAGCCTGACTAGCGGGAGAATCGATGAGCAGTTCTTC
TRBJ2-3	NA	NA	TRBV6-1	CASSVAVLTTDTQYF	TGTGCCAGCAGTGTGGCAGTCCTTACCACAGATACGCAGTATTTT
TRBJ2-7	NA	NA	TRBV7-9	CASSPLGSERTYEQYF	TGTGCCAGCAGCCCATTGGGTTCGGAGCGGACCTACGAGCAGTACTTC
TRBJ1-4	NA	NA	TRBV6-1	CASSGHRVSTNEKLFF	TGTGCCAGCAGTGGACACAGGGTATCAACTAATGAAAAACTGTTTTTT
TRBJ2-1	NA	TRBD2	TRBV6-5	CASSYLAGGPGEQFF	TGTGCCAGCAGTTACCTAGCGGGAGGGCCCGGTGAGCAGTTCTTC